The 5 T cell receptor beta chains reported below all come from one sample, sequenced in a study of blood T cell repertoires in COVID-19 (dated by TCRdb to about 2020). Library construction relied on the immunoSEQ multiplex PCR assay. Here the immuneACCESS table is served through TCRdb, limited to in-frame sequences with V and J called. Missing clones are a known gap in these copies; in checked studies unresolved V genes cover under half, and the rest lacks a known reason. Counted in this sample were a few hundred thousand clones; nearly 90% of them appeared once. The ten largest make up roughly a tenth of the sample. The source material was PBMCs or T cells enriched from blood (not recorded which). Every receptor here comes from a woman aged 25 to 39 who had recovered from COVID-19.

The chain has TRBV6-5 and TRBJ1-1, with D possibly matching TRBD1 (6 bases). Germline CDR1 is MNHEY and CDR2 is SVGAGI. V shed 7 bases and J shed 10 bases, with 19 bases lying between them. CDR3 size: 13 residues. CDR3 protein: CASMGPETGRAFF. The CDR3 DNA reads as TGTGCCAGCATGGGCCCTGAAACAGGGAGAGCTTTCTTT.

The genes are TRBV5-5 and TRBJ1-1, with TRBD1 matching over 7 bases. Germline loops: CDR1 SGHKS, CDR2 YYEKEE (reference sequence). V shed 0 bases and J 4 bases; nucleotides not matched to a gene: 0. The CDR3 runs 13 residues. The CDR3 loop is CASSLEGATEAFF. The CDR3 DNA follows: TGTGCCAGCAGCTTGGAGGGGGCCACTGAAGCTTTCTTT.

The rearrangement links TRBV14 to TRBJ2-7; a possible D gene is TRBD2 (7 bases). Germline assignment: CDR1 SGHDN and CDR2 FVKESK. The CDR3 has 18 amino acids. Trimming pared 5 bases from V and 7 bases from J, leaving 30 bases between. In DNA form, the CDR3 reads TGTGCCAGCAGCTCTACGTGGGGGGGGACATTGGCTTGGGAGGAGCAGTACTTC. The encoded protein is CASSSTWGGTLAWEEQYF.

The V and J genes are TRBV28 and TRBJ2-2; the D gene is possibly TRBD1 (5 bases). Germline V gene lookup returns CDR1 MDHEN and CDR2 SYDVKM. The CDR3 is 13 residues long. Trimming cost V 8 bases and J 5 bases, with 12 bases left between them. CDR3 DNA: TGTGCCAGCCTTGAGGACATAACCGGGGAGCTGTTTTTT. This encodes CASLEDITGELFF.

In DNA, the CDR3 is TGTGCCAGCAGCCAAGCGACTAGCGAGAACTACAATGAGCAGTTCTTC. Protein: CASSQATSENYNEQFF. This chain connects TRBV4-2 to TRBJ2-1; 8 positions match TRBD2. CDR1 and CDR2 (germline): LGHNA, YNFKEQ. The CDR3 has 16 residues. The V segment lost 1 base and the J segment 3 bases; nucleotides outside the gene matches: 5.